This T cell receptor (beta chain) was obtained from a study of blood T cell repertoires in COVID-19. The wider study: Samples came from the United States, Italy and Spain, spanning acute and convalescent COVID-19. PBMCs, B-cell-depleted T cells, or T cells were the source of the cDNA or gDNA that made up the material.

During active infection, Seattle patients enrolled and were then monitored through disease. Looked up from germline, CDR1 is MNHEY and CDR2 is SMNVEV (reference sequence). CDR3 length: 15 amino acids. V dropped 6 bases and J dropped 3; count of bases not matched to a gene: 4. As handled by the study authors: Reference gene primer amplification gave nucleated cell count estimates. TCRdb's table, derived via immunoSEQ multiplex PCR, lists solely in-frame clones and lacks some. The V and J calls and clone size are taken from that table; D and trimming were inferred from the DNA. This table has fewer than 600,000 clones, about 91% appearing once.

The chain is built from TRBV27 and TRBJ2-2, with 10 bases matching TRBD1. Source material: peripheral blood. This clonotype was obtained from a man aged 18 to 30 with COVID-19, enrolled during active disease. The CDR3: CASRDRGLYTGELFF. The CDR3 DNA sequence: TGTGCCAGCAGAGACAGGGGGCTATACACCGGGGAGCTGTTTTTT.